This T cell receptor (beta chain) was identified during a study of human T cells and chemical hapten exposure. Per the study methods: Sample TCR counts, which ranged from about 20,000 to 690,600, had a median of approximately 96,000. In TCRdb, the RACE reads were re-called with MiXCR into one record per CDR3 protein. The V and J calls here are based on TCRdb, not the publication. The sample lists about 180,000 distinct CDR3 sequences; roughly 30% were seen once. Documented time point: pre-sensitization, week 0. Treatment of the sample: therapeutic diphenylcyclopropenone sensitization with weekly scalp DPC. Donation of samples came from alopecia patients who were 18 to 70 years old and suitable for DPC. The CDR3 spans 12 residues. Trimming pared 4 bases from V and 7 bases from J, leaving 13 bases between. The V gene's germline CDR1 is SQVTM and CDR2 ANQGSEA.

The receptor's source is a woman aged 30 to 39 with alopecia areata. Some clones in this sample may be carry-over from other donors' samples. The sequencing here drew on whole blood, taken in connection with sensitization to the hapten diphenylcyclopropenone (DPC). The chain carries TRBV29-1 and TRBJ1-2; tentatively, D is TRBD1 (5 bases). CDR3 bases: TGCAGCGTTGCCCCAGGGACGGGTGGCTACACCTTC. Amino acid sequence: CSVAPGTGGYTF.